The sequence of this T cell receptor (beta chain) was determined in a study of blood T cell repertoires in COVID-19. The wider study: T cells, B-cell-depleted T cells, or PBMCs provided the cDNA or gDNA that served as material.

The CDR3 length is 12 residues. The V and J ends lost 6 bases and 5 bases respectively, with 11 bases between them. Profiled with immunoSEQ multiplex PCR; TCRdb holds only in-frame clones, not every one. The repertoire holds 400,000 to 450,000 clones, with roughly 90% as singletons. The material sequenced was peripheral blood. This clonotype was obtained from a man younger than 30 with COVID-19, enrolled during active disease. This sequence joins TRBV12-3 or TRBV12-4 and TRBJ2-7, with D possibly TRBD2 on 6 matching bases. The CDR3 sequence: CASSDTSHEQYF. The CDR3 bases are TGTGCCAGCAGCGATACTAGCCACGAGCAGTACTTC.